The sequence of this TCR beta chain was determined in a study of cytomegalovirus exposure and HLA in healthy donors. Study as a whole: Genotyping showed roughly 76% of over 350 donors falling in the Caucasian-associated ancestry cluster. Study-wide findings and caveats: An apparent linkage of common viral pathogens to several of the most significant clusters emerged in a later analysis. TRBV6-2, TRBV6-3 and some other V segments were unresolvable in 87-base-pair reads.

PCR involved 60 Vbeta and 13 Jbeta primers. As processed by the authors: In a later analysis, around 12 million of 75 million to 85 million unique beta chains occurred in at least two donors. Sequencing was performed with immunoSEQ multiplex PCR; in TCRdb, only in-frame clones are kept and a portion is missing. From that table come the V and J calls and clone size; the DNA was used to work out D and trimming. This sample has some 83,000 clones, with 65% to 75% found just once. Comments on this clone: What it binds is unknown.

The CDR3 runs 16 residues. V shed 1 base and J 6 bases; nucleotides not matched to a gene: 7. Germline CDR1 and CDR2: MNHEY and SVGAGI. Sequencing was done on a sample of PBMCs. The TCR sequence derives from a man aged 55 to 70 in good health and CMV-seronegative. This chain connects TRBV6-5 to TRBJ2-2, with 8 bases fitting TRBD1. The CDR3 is CASSYLTRGRAGELFF. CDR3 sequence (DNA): TGTGCCAGCAGTTACTTGACCAGGGGGCGAGCCGGGGAGCTGTTTTTT.